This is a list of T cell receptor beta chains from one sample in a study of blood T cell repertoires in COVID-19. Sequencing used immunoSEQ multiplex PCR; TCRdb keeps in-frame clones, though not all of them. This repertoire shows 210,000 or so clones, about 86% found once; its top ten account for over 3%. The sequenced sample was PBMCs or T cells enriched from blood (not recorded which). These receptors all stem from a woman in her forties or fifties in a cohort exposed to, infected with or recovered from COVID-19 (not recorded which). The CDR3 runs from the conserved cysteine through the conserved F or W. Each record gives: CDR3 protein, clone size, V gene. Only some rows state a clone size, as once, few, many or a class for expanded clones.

CASSLAPGLAYNEQFF | NA | TRBV7-3
CASSRIDRGISWGYTF | NA | TRBV7-9
CASSPGDSEFHYGYTF | NA | TRBV18
CASSEQIGTGGTDTQYF | NA | TRBV9
CASSVALAGPDNEQFF | NA | TRBV9
CASSPDRGAETQYF | once | TRBV18
CASSLSQGFTFGYTF | NA | TRBV28
CASNRGGYNTEAFF | NA | TRBV2
CASSLDTGSQPQHF | NA | TRBV5-1
CASSPNNYNEQFF | NA | TRBV7-9
CASSYGTAEGYTF | NA | TRBV5-1
CASSLDRARLFSGNTIYF | few | TRBV5-8
CASSPAAGNGSPLHF | NA | TRBV28
CASSYFSWGDNEQFF | NA | TRBV6-6
CASSLKGAPIYNEQFF | NA | TRBV7-7
CASSQVAGDTDTQYF | NA | TRBV4-2
CASSYSGGPYEQYF | NA | TRBV3-1/TRBV3-2
CAWSTTGGAGELFF | NA | TRBV30
CASSLVIGTGELFF | NA | TRBV7-2
CASSQPPTGTAFMNTEAFF | NA | TRBV4-2
CASSFSGGNTIYF | NA | TRBV12-3/TRBV12-4
CASKNLPGQGASEAFF | NA | TRBV5-1
CASSELTDSNQPQHF | NA | TRBV2
CASSESDSSGNTIYF | once | TRBV25-1